This section outlines one TCR beta chain sequence together with its context. Its antigen is as yet unknown. The data originate from a study of T cells after yellow fever vaccination. Regarding the study as a whole: Compared with primary, the secondary response was weaker and peaked at day 5, not 15. Researchers cautioned that FACS-sorted repertoires could harbor abundant clonotypes contaminating from the bulk population.

The CDR3 sequence is 18 residues long. Trimming took off 2 bases at V and 5 bases at J, with 24 bases between the two ends. Germline V gene sequence: CDR1 LGHNA, CDR2 YNFKEQ. Using its own MiXCR run on the 5' RACE reads, TCRdb lists one record per CDR3 protein. The sample has 310,000 or so distinct CDR3 sequences; approximately 7% are singletons. The TCR sequence derives from a young man who received the YFV17D yellow fever vaccine. The input for sequencing was PBMCs, taken roughly seven weeks after the first yellow fever vaccination. This chain joins TRBV4-2 and TRBJ2-5; either TRBD1 or TRBD2 may fit D (6 bases each). CDR3 DNA: TGTGCCAGCAGCCAACCGGATTACGGGGGCCCCGAGGGGGAGACCCAGTACTTC. Protein sequence: CASSQPDYGGPEGETQYF.